This T cell receptor (beta chain) was identified in a study of T cells after yellow fever vaccination. At least ten counts were recorded for this clonotype. The CDR3 sequence is 15 residues long. V was shortened by 4 bases and J by 7 bases, with 15 bases between the two germline ends. Germline V CDR1 and CDR2: SGHRS, YFSETQ. TCRdb recomputed calls from the 5' RACE reads with MiXCR, one row per CDR3 protein. The table shows 120,000 or so distinct CDR3 sequences, with about 7.2% occurring only once. The sample was CD4+ T cells sorted from PBMCs, taken about 49 days after the first yellow fever vaccination. The sequence came from a man younger than 35 who received the YFV17D yellow fever vaccine. The rearrangement uses TRBV5-1 and TRBJ1-6; possible D gene TRBD1, 5 bases. The CDR3 region has the DNA TGCGCCAGCAGCCTTGACACCCGGGACAATTCACCCCTCCACTTT. This translates into CASSLDTRDNSPLHF. Together with reference TRBV5-1 and TRBJ1-6, the CDR3 gives the full variable domain: KAGVTQTPRYLIKTRGQQVTLSCSPISGHRSVSWYQQTPGQGLQFLFEYFSETQRNKGNFPGRFSGRQFSNSRSEMNVSTLELGDSALYLCASSLDTRDNSPLHFGNGTRLTVT.